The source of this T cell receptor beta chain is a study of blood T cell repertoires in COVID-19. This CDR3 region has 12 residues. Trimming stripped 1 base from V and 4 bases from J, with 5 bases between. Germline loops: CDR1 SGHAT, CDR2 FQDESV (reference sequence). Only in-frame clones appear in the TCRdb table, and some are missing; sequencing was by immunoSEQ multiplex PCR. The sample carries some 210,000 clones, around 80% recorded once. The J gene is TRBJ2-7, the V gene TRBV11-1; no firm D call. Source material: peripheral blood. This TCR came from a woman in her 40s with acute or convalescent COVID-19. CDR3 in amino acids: CASSLVQYEQYF. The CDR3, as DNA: TGTGCCAGCAGCTTAGTACAGTACGAGCAGTACTTC. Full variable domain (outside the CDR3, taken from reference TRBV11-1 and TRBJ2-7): EAEVAQSPRYKITEKSQAVAFWCDPISGHATLYWYRQILGQGPELLVQFQDESVVDDSQLPKDRFSAERLKGVDSTLKIQPAELGDSAMYLCASSLVQYEQYFGPGTRLTVT.